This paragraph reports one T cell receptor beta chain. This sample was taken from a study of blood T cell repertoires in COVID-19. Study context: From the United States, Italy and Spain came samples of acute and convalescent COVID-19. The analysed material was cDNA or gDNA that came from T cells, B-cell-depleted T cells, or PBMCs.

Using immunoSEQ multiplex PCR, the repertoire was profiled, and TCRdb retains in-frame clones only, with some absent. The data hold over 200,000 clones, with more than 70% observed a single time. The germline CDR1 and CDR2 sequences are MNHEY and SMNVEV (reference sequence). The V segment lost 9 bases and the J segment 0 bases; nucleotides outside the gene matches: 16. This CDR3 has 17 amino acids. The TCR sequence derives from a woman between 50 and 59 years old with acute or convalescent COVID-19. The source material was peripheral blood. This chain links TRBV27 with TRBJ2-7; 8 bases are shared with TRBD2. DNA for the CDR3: TGTGCCAGTAAGTGTCCGATGCAGGGACTAGGCTCCTACGAGCAGTACTTC. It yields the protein CASKCPMQGLGSYEQYF.